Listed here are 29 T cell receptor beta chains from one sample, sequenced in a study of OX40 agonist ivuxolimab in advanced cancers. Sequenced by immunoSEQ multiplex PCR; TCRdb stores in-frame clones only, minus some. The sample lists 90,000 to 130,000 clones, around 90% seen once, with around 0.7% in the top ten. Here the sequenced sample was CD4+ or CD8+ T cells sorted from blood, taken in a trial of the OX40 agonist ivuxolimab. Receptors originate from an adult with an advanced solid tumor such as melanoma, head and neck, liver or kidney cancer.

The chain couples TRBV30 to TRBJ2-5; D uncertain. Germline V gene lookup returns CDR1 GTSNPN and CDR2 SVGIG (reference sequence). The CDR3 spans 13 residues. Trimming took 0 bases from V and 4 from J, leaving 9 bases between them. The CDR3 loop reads CAWSVRSSETQYF. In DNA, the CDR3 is TGTGCCTGGAGTGTACGTAGCTCAGAGACCCAGTACTTC.

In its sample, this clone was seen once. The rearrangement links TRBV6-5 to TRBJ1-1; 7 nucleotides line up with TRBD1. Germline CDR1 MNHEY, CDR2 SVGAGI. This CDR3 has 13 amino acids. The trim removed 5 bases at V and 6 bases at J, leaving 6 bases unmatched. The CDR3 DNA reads TGTGCCAGCAGTACGCACAGGGGAGCTGAAGCTTTCTTT. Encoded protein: CASSTHRGAEAFF.

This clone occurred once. CDR3 DNA sequence: TGTGCCAGCAGTTACTCGGGCAGGGAGGTGGCTGAAGCTTTCTTT. It yields the protein CASSYSGREVAEAFF. The chain has TRBV6-5 and TRBJ1-1, with D tentatively TRBD1 (5 bases). This CDR3 is 15 amino acids long. V was pared by 0 bases and J by 6 bases, with 14 bases between. Germline lookup yields CDR1 MNHEY and CDR2 SVGAGI.

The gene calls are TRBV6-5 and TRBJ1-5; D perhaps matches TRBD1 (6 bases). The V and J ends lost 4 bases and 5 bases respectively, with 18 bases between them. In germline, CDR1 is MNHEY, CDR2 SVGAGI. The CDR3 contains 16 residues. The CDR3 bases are TGTGCCAGCAGTTGGCGGGGAGGGGGTAGTGATCAGCCCCAGCATTTT. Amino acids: CASSWRGGGSDQPQHF.

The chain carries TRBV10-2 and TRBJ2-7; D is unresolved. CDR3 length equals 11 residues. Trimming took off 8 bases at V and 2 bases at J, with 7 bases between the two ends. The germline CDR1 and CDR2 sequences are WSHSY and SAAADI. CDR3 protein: CASSGTYEQYF. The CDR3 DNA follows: TGCGCCAGCTCCGGCACCTACGAGCAGTACTTC.

CDR3 DNA: TGTGCCAGCAGCCGGAGAACAGGGGGCGCAGAGGAAAAACTGTTTTTT. As protein: CASSRRTGGAEEKLFF. The gene calls are TRBV5-4 and TRBJ1-4; 9 bases align to TRBD1. V dropped 4 bases and J dropped 8; count of bases not matched to a gene: 12. The CDR3 spans 16 residues. Germline-derived CDR1 and CDR2 are SGHNT and YYREEE (reference sequence).

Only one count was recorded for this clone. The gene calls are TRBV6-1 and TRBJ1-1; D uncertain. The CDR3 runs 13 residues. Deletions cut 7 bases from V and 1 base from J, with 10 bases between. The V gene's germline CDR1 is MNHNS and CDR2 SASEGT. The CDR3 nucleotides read TGTGCCAGCACCCGAGCGGGGAACACTGAAGCTTTCTTT. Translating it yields CASTRAGNTEAFF.

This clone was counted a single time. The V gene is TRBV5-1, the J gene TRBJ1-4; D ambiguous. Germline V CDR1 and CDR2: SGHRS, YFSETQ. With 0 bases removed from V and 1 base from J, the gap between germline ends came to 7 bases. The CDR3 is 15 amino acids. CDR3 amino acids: CASSLARETNEKLFF. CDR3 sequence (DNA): TGCGCCAGCAGCTTGGCTCGGGAAACTAATGAAAAACTGTTTTTT. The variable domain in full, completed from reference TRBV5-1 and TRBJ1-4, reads KAGVTQTPRYLIKTRGQQVTLSCSPISGHRSVSWYQQTPGQGLQFLFEYFSETQRNKGNFPGRFSGRQFSNSRSEMNVSTLELGDSALYLCASSLARETNEKLFFGSGTQLSVL.

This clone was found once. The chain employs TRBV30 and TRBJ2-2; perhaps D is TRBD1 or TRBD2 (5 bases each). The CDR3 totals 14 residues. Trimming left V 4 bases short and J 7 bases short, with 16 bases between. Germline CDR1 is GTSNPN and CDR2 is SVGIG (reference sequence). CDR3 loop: CAWKSPGAGGELFF. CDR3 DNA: TGTGCCTGGAAATCTCCCGGGGCGGGCGGGGAGCTGTTTTTT.

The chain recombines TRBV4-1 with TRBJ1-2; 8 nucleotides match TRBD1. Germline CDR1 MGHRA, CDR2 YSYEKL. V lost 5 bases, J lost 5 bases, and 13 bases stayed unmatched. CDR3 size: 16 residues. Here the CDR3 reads CASSALRGQGKYGYTF. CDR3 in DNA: TGCGCCAGCAGCGCCCTAAGAGGACAGGGAAAGTATGGCTACACCTTC.

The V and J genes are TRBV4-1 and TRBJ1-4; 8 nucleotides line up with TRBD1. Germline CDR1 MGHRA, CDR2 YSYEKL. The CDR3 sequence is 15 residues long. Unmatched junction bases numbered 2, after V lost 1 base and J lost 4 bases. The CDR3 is CASSQVGQVNEKLFF. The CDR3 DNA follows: TGCGCCAGCAGCCAAGTGGGACAGGTTAATGAAAAACTGTTTTTT.

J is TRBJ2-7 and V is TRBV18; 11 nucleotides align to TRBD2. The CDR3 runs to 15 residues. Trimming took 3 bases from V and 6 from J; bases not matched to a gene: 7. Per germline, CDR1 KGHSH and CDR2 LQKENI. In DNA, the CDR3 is TGTGCCAGCTCACCGCTAGCGGGAGGACTCGGCGAGCAGTACTTC. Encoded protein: CASSPLAGGLGEQYF.

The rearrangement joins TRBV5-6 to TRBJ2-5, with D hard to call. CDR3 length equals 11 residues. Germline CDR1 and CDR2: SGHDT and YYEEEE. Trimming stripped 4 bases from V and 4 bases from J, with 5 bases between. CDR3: CASSVGETQYF. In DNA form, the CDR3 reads TGTGCCAGCAGCGTGGGAGAGACCCAGTACTTC.

CDR3 protein: CASSALGTGIMNTGELFF. CDR3 DNA: TGTGCCAGCAGCGCACTTGGGACAGGGATCATGAACACCGGGGAGCTGTTTTTT. This chain joins TRBV11-1 and TRBJ2-2, with 9 bases fitting TRBD1. The CDR3 extends over 18 amino acids. Per germline, CDR1 SGHAT and CDR2 FQDESV (reference sequence). Trimming cost V 5 bases and J 1 base; bases outside gene matches: 11.

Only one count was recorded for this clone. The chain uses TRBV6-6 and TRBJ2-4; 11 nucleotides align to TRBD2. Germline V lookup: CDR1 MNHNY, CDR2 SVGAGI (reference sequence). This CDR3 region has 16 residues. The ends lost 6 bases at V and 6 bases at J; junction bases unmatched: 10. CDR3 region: CASRQTGLAVGNIQYF. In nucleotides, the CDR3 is TGTGCCAGCAGACAGACGGGACTAGCGGTAGGAAACATTCAGTACTTC.

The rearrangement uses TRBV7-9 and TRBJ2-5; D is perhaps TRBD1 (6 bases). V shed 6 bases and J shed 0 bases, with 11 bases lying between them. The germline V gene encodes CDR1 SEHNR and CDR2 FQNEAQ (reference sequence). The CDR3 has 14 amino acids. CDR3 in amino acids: CASSPGQYQETQYF. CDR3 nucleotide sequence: TGTGCCAGCAGTCCCGGACAGTACCAAGAGACCCAGTACTTC.

The CDR3 is CASSPLRGEGDTQYF. CDR3 in DNA: TGTGCCAGTAGTCCCTTAAGGGGGGAAGGAGATACGCAGTATTTT. The chain uses TRBV19 and TRBJ2-3; either TRBD1 or TRBD2 may fit D (6 bases each). The CDR3 runs 15 residues. Per the germline V gene, CDR1 is LNHDA and CDR2 is SQIVND (reference sequence). The V gene lost 5 bases and the J gene lost 5 bases, with 17 bases spanning the gap. Using reference TRBV19 and TRBJ2-3 for the parts outside the CDR3, the full variable domain is DGGITQSPKYLFRKEGQNVTLSCEQNLNHDAMYWYRQDPGQGLRLIYYSQIVNDFQKGDIAEGYSVSREKKESFPLTVTSAQKNPTAFYLCASSPLRGEGDTQYFGPGTRLTVL.

This CDR3 reads CSVDRGMTQYF. The CDR3 region has the DNA TGCAGCGTTGACAGGGGGATGACCCAGTACTTC. V is TRBV29-1 and J is TRBJ2-5; 7 positions match TRBD1. After removal of 3 bases from V and 7 bases from J, the junction contained 2 bases not matched to a gene. This CDR3 is 11 amino acids long. Germline V gene lookup returns CDR1 SQVTM and CDR2 ANQGSEA.

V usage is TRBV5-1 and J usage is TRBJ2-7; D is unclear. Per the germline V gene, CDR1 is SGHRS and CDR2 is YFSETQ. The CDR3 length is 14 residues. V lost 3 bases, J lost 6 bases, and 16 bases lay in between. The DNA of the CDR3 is TGCGCCAGCAGCTCGCTCGGAACACCATCCGAGCAGTACTTC. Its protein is CASSSLGTPSEQYF.

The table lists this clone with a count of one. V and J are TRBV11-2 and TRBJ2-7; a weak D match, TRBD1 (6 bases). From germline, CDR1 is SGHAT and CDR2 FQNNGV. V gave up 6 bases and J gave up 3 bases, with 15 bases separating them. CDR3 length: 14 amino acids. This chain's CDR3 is CASSSRQAFYEQYF. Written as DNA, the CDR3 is TGTGCCAGCAGTTCGCGACAGGCGTTCTACGAGCAGTACTTC.

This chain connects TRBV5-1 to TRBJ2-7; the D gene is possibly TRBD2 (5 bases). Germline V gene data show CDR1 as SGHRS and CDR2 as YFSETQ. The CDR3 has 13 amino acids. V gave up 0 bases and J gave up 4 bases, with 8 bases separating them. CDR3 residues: CASSLGLRYEQYF. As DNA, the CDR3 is TGCGCCAGCAGCTTGGGACTAAGGTACGAGCAGTACTTC.

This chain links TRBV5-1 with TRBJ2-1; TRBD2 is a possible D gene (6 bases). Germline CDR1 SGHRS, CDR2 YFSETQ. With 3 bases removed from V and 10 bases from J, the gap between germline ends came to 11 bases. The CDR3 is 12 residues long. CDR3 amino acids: CASSYPSVEQFF. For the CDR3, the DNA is TGCGCCAGCAGCTACCCTAGCGTGGAGCAGTTCTTC.

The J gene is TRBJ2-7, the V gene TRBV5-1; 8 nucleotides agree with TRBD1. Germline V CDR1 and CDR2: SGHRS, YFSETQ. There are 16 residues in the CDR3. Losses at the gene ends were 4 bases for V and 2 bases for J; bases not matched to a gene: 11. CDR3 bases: TGCGCCAGCAGCCCGAGACAGGGGTCCTCCACCTACGAGCAGTACTTC. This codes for CASSPRQGSSTYEQYF. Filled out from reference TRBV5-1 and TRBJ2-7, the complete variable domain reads KAGVTQTPRYLIKTRGQQVTLSCSPISGHRSVSWYQQTPGQGLQFLFEYFSETQRNKGNFPGRFSGRQFSNSRSEMNVSTLELGDSALYLCASSPRQGSSTYEQYFGPGTRLTVT.

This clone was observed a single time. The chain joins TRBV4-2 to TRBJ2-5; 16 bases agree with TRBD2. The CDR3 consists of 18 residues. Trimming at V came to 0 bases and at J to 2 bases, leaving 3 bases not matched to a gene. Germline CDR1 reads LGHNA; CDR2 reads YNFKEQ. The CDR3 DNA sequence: TGTGCCAGCAGCCAAGAGGGACTAGCGGGGGGGCGGCAAGAGACCCAGTACTTC. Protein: CASSQEGLAGGRQETQYF.

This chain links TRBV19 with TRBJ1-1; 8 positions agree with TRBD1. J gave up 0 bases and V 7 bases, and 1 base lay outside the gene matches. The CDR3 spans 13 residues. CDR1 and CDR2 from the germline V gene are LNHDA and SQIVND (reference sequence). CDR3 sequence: CASNRGMNTEAFF. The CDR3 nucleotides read TGTGCCAGTAACAGGGGGATGAACACTGAAGCTTTCTTT.

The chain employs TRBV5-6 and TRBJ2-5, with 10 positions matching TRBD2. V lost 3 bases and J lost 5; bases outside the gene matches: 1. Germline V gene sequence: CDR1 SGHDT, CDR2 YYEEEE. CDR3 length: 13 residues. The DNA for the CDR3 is TGTGCCAGCAGCTGGGGACTAGCGGAGACCCAGTACTTC. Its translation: CASSWGLAETQYF.

CDR3 nucleotides: TGTGCCACCAGCAGGGTCAGTGGAATAGGCAGGGACTTCTACGAGCAGTACTTC. This encodes CATSRVSGIGRDFYEQYF. The genes are TRBV15 and TRBJ2-7; a weak D match, TRBD2 (6 bases). With 3 bases removed from V and 3 bases from J, the gap between germline ends came to 24 bases. CDR1 and CDR2 from the germline V gene are LNHNV and YYDKDF (reference sequence). The CDR3 is 18 amino acids.

The CDR3 coding sequence is TGCGCCAGCAGCTTGCAAGGGGAGGGCAATCAGCCCCAGCATTTT. It codes for CASSLQGEGNQPQHF. The chain couples TRBV5-1 to TRBJ1-5, with D maybe TRBD1 (5 bases). Per the germline V gene, CDR1 is SGHRS and CDR2 is YFSETQ. The V gene lost 1 base and the J gene lost 2 bases, with 10 bases spanning the gap. This CDR3 region has 15 residues.

Here the CDR3 DNA reads TGCGCCAGCAGCAACCCAGACAGAGGCGTCTACGAGCAGTACTTC. It is translated as CASSNPDRGVYEQYF. V gene TRBV4-1 combines with J gene TRBJ2-7, with D possibly matching TRBD1 (5 bases). Germline V gene lookup returns CDR1 MGHRA and CDR2 YSYEKL. This CDR3 is built from 15 residues. The V end lost 5 bases, the J end lost 3 bases, and 17 bases lay between the germline ends.